This entry is about one T cell receptor beta chain. The data originate from a study of T cell changes during pregnancy in multiple sclerosis. V trimming: 0 bases; J trimming: 1 base; junction bases outside the gene matches: 4. This CDR3 comprises 15 residues. In germline, CDR1 is SGHRS, CDR2 YFSETQ. Clones were sequenced by immunoSEQ multiplex PCR, and TCRdb holds only the in-frame ones, with some missing. The data show 40,000 to 60,000 clones, 94% seen once. The sequencing used CD4+ T cells from peripheral blood mononuclear cells, collected in the third trimester of pregnancy. This sequence was found in a female donor with multiple sclerosis, enrolled in a pregnancy study. V usage is TRBV5-1 and J usage is TRBJ2-7; 7 positions agree with TRBD1. The CDR3 here is CASSLVQGVSYEQYF. The CDR3 coding sequence is TGCGCCAGCAGCTTGGTTCAGGGGGTTTCCTACGAGCAGTACTTC.